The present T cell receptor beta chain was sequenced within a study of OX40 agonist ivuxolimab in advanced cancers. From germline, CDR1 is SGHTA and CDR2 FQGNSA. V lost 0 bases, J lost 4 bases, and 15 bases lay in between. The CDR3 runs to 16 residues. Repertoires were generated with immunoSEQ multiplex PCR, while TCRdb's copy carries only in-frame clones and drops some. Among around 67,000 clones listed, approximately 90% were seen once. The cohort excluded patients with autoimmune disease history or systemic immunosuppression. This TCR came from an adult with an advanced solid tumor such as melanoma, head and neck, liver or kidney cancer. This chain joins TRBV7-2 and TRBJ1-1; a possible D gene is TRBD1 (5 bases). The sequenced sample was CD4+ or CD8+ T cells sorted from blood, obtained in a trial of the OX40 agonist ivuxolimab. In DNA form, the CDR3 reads TGTGCCAGCAGCTTAGCCTCAGGGAGACGCGTCACTGAAGCTTTCTTT. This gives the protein CASSLASGRRVTEAFF.